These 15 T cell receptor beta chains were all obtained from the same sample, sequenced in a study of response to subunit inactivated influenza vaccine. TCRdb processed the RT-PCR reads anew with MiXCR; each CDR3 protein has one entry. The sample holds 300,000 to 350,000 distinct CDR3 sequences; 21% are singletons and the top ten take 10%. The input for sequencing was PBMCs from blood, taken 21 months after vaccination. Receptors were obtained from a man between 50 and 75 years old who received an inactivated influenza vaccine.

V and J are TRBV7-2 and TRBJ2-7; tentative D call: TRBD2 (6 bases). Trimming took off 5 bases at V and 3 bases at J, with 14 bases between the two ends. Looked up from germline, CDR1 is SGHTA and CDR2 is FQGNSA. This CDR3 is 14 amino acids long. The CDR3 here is CASSREADYYEQYF. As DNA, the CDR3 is TGTGCCAGCAGCAGGGAAGCGGACTACTACGAGCAGTACTTC.

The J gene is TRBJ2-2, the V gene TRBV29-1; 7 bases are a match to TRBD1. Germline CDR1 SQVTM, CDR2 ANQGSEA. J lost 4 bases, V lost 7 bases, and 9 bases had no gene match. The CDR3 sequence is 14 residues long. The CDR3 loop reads CSGRRDRLTGELFF. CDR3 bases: TGCAGCGGCCGCCGGGACAGACTCACCGGGGAGCTGTTTTTT.

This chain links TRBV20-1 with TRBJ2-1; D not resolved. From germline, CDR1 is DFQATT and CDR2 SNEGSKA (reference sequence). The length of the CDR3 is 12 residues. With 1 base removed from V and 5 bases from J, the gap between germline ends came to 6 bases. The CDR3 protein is CSARVLDNEQFF. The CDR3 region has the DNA TGCAGTGCTAGAGTCCTAGACAATGAGCAGTTCTTC.

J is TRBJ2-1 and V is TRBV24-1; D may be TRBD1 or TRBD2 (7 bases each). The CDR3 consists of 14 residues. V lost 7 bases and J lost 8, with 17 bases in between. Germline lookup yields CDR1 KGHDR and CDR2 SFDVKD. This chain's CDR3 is CATSTRGGGYEQFF. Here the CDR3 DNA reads TGTGCCACCAGCACGAGGGGAGGGGGCTATGAGCAGTTCTTC.

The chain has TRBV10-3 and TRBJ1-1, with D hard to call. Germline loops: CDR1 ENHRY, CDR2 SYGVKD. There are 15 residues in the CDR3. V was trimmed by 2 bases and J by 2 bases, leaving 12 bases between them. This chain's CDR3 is CAISEPRGSNTEAFF. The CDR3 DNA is TGTGCCATCAGTGAGCCGCGGGGTAGTAACACTGAAGCTTTCTTT.

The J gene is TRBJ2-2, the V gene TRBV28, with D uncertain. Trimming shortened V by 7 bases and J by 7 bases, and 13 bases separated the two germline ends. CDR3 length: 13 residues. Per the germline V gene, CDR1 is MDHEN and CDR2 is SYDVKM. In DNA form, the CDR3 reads TGTGCCAGCACCTTTTTGAGTCGCGGGGAGCTGTTTTTT. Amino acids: CASTFLSRGELFF.

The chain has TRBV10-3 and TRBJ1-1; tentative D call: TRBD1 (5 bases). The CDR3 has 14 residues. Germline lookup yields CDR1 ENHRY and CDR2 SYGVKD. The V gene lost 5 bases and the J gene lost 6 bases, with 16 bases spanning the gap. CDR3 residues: CAISMGPSLAEAFF. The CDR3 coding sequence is TGTGCCATCAGTATGGGACCATCTTTGGCTGAAGCTTTCTTT.

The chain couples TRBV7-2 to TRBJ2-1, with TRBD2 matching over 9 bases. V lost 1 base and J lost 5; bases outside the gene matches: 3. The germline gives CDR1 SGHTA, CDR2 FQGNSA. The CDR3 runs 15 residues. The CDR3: CASSLVAGGHNEQFF. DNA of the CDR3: TGTGCCAGCAGCTTAGTGGCGGGGGGGCACAATGAGCAGTTCTTC.

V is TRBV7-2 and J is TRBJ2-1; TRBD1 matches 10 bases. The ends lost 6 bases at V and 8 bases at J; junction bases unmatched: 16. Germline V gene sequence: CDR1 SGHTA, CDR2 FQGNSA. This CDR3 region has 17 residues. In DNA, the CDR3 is TGTGCCAGCAGATACGTATCCGGGACAGGGGTATTCGATGAGCAGTTCTTC. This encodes CASRYVSGTGVFDEQFF.

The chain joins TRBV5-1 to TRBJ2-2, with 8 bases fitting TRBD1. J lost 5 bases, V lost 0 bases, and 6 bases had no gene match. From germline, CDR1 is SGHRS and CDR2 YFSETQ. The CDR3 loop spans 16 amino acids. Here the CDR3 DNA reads TGCGCCAGCAGCTTGGGACAGGGGTTGAGTACCGGGGAGCTGTTTTTT. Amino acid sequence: CASSLGQGLSTGELFF. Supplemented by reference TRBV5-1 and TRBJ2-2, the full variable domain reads KAGVTQTPRYLIKTRGQQVTLSCSPISGHRSVSWYQQTPGQGLQFLFEYFSETQRNKGNFPGRFSGRQFSNSRSEMNVSTLELGDSALYLCASSLGQGLSTGELFFGEGSRLTVL.

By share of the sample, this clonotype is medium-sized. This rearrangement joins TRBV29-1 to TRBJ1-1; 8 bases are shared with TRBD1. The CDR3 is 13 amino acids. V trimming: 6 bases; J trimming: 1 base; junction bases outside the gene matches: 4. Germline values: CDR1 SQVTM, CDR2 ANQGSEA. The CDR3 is CSVGQGRNTEAFF. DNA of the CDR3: TGCAGCGTCGGACAGGGCCGGAACACTGAAGCTTTCTTT.

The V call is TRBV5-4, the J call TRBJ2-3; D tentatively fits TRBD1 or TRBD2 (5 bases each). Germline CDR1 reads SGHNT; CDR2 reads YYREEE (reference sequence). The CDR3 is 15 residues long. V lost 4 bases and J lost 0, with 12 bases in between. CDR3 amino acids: CASSRDVSSTDTQYF. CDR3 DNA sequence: TGTGCCAGCAGCCGGGACGTCTCTAGCACAGATACGCAGTATTTT.

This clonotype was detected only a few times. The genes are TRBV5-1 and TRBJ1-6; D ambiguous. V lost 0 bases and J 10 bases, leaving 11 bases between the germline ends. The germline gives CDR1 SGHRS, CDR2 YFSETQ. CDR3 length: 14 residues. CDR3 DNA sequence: TGCGCCAGCAGCTTGGGAGGGCTAGGATCACCCCTCCACTTT. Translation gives CASSLGGLGSPLHF.

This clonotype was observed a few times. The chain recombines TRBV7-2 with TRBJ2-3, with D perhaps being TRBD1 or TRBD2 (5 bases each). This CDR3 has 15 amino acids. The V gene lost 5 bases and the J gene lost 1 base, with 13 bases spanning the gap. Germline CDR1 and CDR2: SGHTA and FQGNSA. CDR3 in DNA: TGTGCCAGCAGCCAGATGATGGGGGGCACAGATACGCAGTATTTT. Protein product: CASSQMMGGTDTQYF. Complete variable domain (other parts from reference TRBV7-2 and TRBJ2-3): GAGVSQSPSNKVTEKGKDVELRCDPISGHTALYWYRQSLGQGLEFLIYFQGNSAPDKSGLPSDRFSAERTGGSVSTLTIQRTQQEDSAVYLCASSQMMGGTDTQYFGPGTRLTVL.

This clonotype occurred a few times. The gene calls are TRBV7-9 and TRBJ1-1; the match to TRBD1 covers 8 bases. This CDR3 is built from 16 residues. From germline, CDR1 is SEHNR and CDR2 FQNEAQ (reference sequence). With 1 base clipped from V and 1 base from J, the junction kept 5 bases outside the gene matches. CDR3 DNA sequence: TGTGCCAGCAGCTTAGGGCGACAGGGGAAGAACACTGAAGCTTTCTTT. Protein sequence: CASSLGRQGKNTEAFF.